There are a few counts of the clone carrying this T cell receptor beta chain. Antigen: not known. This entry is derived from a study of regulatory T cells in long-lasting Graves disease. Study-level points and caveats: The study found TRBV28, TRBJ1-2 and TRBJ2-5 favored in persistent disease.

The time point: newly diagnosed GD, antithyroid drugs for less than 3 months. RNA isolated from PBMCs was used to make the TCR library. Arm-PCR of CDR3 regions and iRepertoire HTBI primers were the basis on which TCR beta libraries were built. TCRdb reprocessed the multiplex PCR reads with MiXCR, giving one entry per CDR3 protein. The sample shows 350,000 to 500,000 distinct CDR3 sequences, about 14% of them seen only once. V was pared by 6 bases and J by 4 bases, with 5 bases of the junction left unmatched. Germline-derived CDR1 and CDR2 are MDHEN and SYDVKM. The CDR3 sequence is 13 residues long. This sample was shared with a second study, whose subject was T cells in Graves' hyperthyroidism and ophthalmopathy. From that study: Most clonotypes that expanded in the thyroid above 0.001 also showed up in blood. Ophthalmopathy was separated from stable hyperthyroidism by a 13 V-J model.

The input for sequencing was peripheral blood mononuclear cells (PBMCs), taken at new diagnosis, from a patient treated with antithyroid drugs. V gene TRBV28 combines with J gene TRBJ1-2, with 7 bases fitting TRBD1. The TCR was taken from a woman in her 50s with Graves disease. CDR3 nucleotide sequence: TGTGCCAGCAGGACCGGGACAGTCTATGGCTACACCTTC. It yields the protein CASRTGTVYGYTF.